The source of this TCR beta chain is a study of blood T cells in healthy people across ages. Study-wide points: It was the long-lived donors that had more naive CD4+ cells and higher diversity than aged donors.

The individuals who served as donors were healthy Caucasians living in Russia, aged roughly 6 to 100. Alongside a J-beta primer mix, a sample-barcoded 5' primer served in a second PCR lasting 7 to 11 cycles. TCRdb used MiXCR to reprocess the 5' RACE reads, holding one entry per CDR3 protein. The sample has over a million distinct CDR3 sequences; around 39% are singletons. Of note for this clonotype: Its antigen is undetermined.

This clonotype originated in a woman between 18 and 30 years old in good health. Specimen: blood.

The CDR3 is CASSNRFSNYGYTF. DNA of the CDR3: TGTGCCAGCAGTAACAGGTTCTCTAACTATGGCTACACCTTC. The gene calls are TRBV2 and TRBJ1-2, with D possibly being TRBD1 (5 bases). Trimming stripped 5 bases from V and 0 bases from J, with 10 bases between. Germline CDR1 and CDR2: SNHLY and FYNNEI. The CDR3 runs 14 residues. Full variable domain (rest looked up from reference TRBV2 and TRBJ1-2): EPEVTQTPSHQVTQMGQEVILRCVPISNHLYFYWYRQILGQKVEFLVSFYNNEISEKSEIFDDQFSVERPDGSNFTLKIRSTKLEDSAMYFCASSNRFSNYGYTFGSGTRLTVV.